This TCR beta chain was profiled in a study of shared T cell receptors in the human thymus. Using immunoSEQ multiplex PCR, the repertoire was profiled, and TCRdb retains in-frame clones only, with some absent. This table has hundreds of thousands of clones, about 89% appearing once. V lost 4 bases, J lost 5 bases, and 21 bases lay in between. The CDR3 has 16 amino acids. Germline V CDR1 and CDR2: SNHLY, FYNNEI. The sample also formed part of further work on human thymus T cells. From that study: Healthy Finnish infants undergoing corrective surgery for congenital heart defects provided the donor material. Resections obtained during corrective heart surgery supplied the thymus tissue. Within thymic and blood repertoires, V and J gene usage appeared to be biased. As related research reported, thymic repertoires overlapped highly among unrelated individuals.

The sequence derives from a boy younger than two with a congenital heart defect. The sample taken for sequencing was thymocytes. V gene TRBV2 combines with J gene TRBJ2-7, with D possibly TRBD2 on 6 matching bases. DNA for the CDR3: TGTGCCAGCAGTGTTACGACTAGACACGTTGCCCACGAGCAGTACTTC. It codes for CASSVTTRHVAHEQYF. The full variable domain, rest sourced from reference TRBV2 and TRBJ2-7, is EPEVTQTPSHQVTQMGQEVILRCVPISNHLYFYWYRQILGQKVEFLVSFYNNEISEKSEIFDDQFSVERPDGSNFTLKIRSTKLEDSAMYFCASSVTTRHVAHEQYFGPGTRLTVT.